These 24 T cell receptor beta chains originate from one sample sequenced in a study of T cells after yellow fever vaccination. TCRdb recomputed calls from the 5' RACE reads with MiXCR, one row per CDR3 protein. This table holds about 120,000 distinct CDR3 sequences, under 9% found once. This specimen consisted of CD8+ T cells sorted from PBMCs, obtained 45 days after the yellow fever booster vaccination. The origin of the receptors is a man aged 30 to 39 who received the YFV17D yellow fever vaccine.

This chain uses TRBV28 with TRBJ2-5; D might be TRBD2 (6 bases). This CDR3 has 14 amino acids. CDR1 is MDHEN, CDR2 SYDVKM, per germline. Trimming removed 6 bases from V and 7 bases from J, with 18 bases in between. CDR3 protein: CASSFMTGVVTQYF. DNA of the CDR3: TGTGCCAGCAGCTTCATGACGGGGGTAGTGACCCAGTACTTC.

The sample holds many counts of this clonotype. The chain uses TRBV7-9 and TRBJ2-5; D not resolved. The CDR3 has 14 amino acids. CDR1 and CDR2 from the germline V gene are SEHNR and FQNEAQ (reference sequence). Trimming shortened V by 11 bases and J by 1 base, and 17 bases separated the two germline ends. The CDR3 loop reads CASPASPGQETQYF. As DNA, the CDR3 is TGTGCCTCCCCAGCTTCCCCAGGCCAAGAGACCCAGTACTTC. The full variable domain, completed using reference TRBV7-9 and TRBJ2-5, is DTGVSQNPRHKITKRGQNVTFRCDPISEHNRLYWYRQTLGQGPEFLTYFQNEAQLEKSRLLSDRFSAERPKGSFSTLEIQRTEQGDSAMYLCASPASPGQETQYFGPGTRLLVL.

The sample holds many counts of this clonotype. The chain combines TRBV7-9 with TRBJ2-7; D is ambiguous. Germline V gives CDR1 SEHNR, CDR2 FQNEAQ (reference sequence). The CDR3 is 15 amino acids. V lost 0 bases and J 1 base, leaving 10 bases between the germline ends. CDR3 loop: CASSLAFGGSYEQYF. The CDR3 nucleotides read TGTGCCAGCAGCTTAGCTTTCGGTGGGTCCTACGAGCAGTACTTC.

Of note for this clonotype: An end of the junction does not agree with germline; a read error may underlie this. The CDR3 DNA follows: TGTGCTAGCAGTTCTGACCCAGGAGGGACCGGGGAGCTGTTTTTT. Its translation is CASSSDPGGTGELFF. V is TRBV7-7 and J is TRBJ2-2; D is possibly TRBD2 (6 bases). Germline CDR1 reads SSHAT; CDR2 reads FNYEAQ (reference sequence). The CDR3 has 15 amino acids.

V and J are TRBV3-1 and TRBJ1-1; D unclear. The CDR3 consists of 12 residues. V was clipped by 0 bases and J by 7 bases, with 6 bases between them. Germline V CDR1 and CDR2: LGHDT, YNNKEL (reference sequence). In DNA form, the CDR3 reads TGTGCCAGCAGCCAAGATAAAGTTGAAGCTTTCTTT. Its translation is CASSQDKVEAFF.

This clonotype has at least ten counts. V gene TRBV15 combines with J gene TRBJ2-7, with D possibly TRBD2 on 6 matching bases. The CDR3 covers 15 residues. The V end was cut by 0 bases, the J end by 6 bases, with 15 bases between. Germline CDR1 reads LNHNV; CDR2 reads YYDKDF (reference sequence). The CDR3 here is CATSRERLDVFEQYF. CDR3 DNA: TGTGCCACCAGCAGAGAGCGACTAGATGTTTTCGAGCAGTACTTC.

The sample holds many counts of this clonotype. The chain is built from TRBV10-2 and TRBJ2-7; perhaps TRBD1 as D (5 bases). Trimming shortened V by 2 bases and J by 0 bases, and 8 bases separated the two germline ends. CDR1 is WSHSY, CDR2 SAAADI, per germline. CDR3 size: 14 residues. Here the CDR3 reads CASSEGASSYEQYF. The DNA of the CDR3 is TGCGCCAGCAGTGAGGGGGCCAGCTCCTACGAGCAGTACTTC.

This clonotype was counted many times. This chain uses TRBV5-1 with TRBJ2-2, with D possibly TRBD1 on 5 matching bases. Trimming took off 2 bases at V and 6 bases at J, with 17 bases between the two ends. In germline, CDR1 is SGHRS, CDR2 YFSETQ. This CDR3 is built from 16 residues. DNA of the CDR3: TGCGCCAGCAGCTTCCCGATCCAGGGTAACGCCGGGGAGCTGTTTTTT. Translation gives CASSFPIQGNAGELFF.

This clonotype came up once. The chain joins TRBV7-8 to TRBJ2-7; D not resolved. Germline CDR1 is SGHVS and CDR2 is FQNEAQ. Trimming took 5 bases from V and 2 from J, leaving 13 bases between them. The CDR3 has 14 residues. The CDR3 sequence is CASSLGLSPYEQYF. CDR3 coding DNA: TGTGCCAGCAGCCTGGGCCTATCCCCCTACGAGCAGTACTTC.

This clonotype was recorded many times. This sequence joins TRBV6-1 and TRBJ2-5; 9 nucleotides line up with TRBD2. The ends lost 5 bases at V and 4 bases at J; junction bases unmatched: 5. CDR1 and CDR2 from the germline V gene are MNHNS and SASEGT. This CDR3 has 14 residues. CDR3 bases: TGTGCCAGCAGTACCGGACTAGCGCGAGAGACCCAGTACTTC. Translated: CASSTGLARETQYF.

This clonotype was counted many times. This sequence joins TRBV10-3 and TRBJ2-2; 12 positions match TRBD2. V was clipped by 6 bases and J by 5 bases; unmatched bases: 7. This CDR3 has 16 amino acids. Germline CDR1 is ENHRY and CDR2 is SYGVKD. This CDR3 is CAIRLTSGSQTGELFF. The CDR3 coding sequence is TGTGCCATCAGATTGACTAGCGGGAGTCAGACCGGGGAGCTGTTTTTT.

This clonotype came up many times. The rearrangement uses TRBV27 and TRBJ2-5, with 9 bases fitting TRBD2. Per germline, CDR1 MNHEY and CDR2 SMNVEV (reference sequence). V lost 10 bases and J lost 5; bases outside the gene matches: 11. CDR3 size: 14 residues. The CDR3 here is CATTPGLASETQYF. The CDR3 nucleotides are TGTGCCACCACCCCGGGACTAGCTTCGGAGACCCAGTACTTC.

This chain joins TRBV9 and TRBJ1-2; the D gene is possibly TRBD1 (5 bases). The CDR3 has 14 amino acids. Germline V CDR1 and CDR2: SGDLS, YYNGEE. V was clipped by 0 bases and J by 7 bases, with 13 bases between them. The DNA of the CDR3 is TGTGCCAGCAGCGTAGGGGGCCACTCTCTTGGCTACACCTTC. It translates to CASSVGGHSLGYTF.

In this sample, this clonotype turned up a few times. The chain employs TRBV4-1 and TRBJ2-1, with D possibly matching TRBD2 (5 bases). CDR1 and CDR2 (germline): MGHRA, YSYEKL. Trimming took off 1 base at V and 3 bases at J, with 10 bases between the two ends. This CDR3 is 15 amino acids long. In DNA form, the CDR3 reads TGCGCCAGCAGCCAAGCTAGCATTGACTACAATGAGCAGTTCTTC. This sequence encodes CASSQASIDYNEQFF.

The chain uses TRBV7-3 and TRBJ2-2; TRBD2 matches 13 bases. The CDR3 extends over 16 amino acids. The germline gives CDR1 SGHTA, CDR2 FQGTGA. V lost 4 bases and J lost 4; bases outside the gene matches: 3. The CDR3 spells CASSSGLAGATGELFF. CDR3 coding DNA: TGTGCCAGCAGCTCCGGACTAGCGGGAGCCACCGGGGAGCTGTTTTTT.

This clonotype was picked up many times. The CDR3 bases are TGTGCCAGCAGTTACAGGACTTTGTTTGGCCACGAGCAGTACTTC. Translating gives CASSYRTLFGHEQYF. The chain is built from TRBV6-5 and TRBJ2-7, with TRBD2 as a possible D gene (5 bases). In germline, CDR1 is MNHEY, CDR2 SVGAGI. The CDR3 extends over 15 amino acids. Trimming removed 2 bases at V and 5 bases at J, with 16 bases between.

At least ten counts were recorded for this clonotype. The chain employs TRBV12-3 or TRBV12-4 and TRBJ2-4; 8 bases are shared with TRBD2. The ends lost 4 bases at V and 8 bases at J; junction bases unmatched: 10. The CDR3 contains 15 residues. The CDR3 reads CASSSPLGLGYIQYF. The CDR3 DNA is TGTGCCAGCAGTTCCCCCCTGGGACTAGGTTACATTCAGTACTTC.

The sample holds many counts of this clonotype. V usage is TRBV25-1 and J usage is TRBJ2-3, with D perhaps being TRBD1 or TRBD2 (5 bases each). Trimming removed 0 bases from V and 6 bases from J, with 7 bases in between. In germline, CDR1 is MGHDK, CDR2 SYGVNS. The CDR3 extends over 13 amino acids. CDR3 bases: TGTGCCAGCAGTGAATATCGGGACGATACGCAGTATTTT. Translated: CASSEYRDDTQYF.

This clonotype was detected ten times or more. CDR3 amino acids: CSVEKQGSNEQFF. In DNA form, the CDR3 reads TGCAGCGTTGAAAAACAGGGGAGCAATGAGCAGTTCTTC. This chain uses TRBV29-1 with TRBJ2-1; 7 bases match TRBD1. V gave up 2 bases and J gave up 6 bases; unmatched junction bases: 4. The CDR3 has 13 residues. Germline CDR1 is SQVTM and CDR2 is ANQGSEA.

The genes are TRBV29-1 and TRBJ1-1; no clear D. Per the germline V gene, CDR1 is SQVTM and CDR2 is ANQGSEA. This CDR3 is built from 11 residues. V was pared by 7 bases and J by 1 base, with 7 bases between. The CDR3 region has the DNA TGCAGCGCTGAGGAGAACACTGAAGCTTTCTTT. It encodes CSAEENTEAFF.

This clonotype was observed at least ten times. The J gene is TRBJ2-3, the V gene TRBV7-2, with TRBD2 matching over 9 bases. CDR3 size: 15 residues. V lost 5 bases to trimming and J lost 3 bases; unmatched junction nucleotides: 6. The germline gives CDR1 SGHTA, CDR2 FQGNSA. The CDR3 loop is CASSPGLAWTDTQYF. CDR3 coding DNA: TGTGCCAGCAGCCCGGGACTAGCCTGGACAGATACGCAGTATTTT.

In this sample, this clonotype turned up many times. This sequence joins TRBV27 and TRBJ2-3, with D tentatively TRBD1 (5 bases). Trimming removed 2 bases from V and 1 base from J, with 7 bases in between. This CDR3 has 14 amino acids. Per the germline V gene, CDR1 is MNHEY and CDR2 is SMNVEV (reference sequence). CDR3 sequence reads: CASSLDRGTDTQYF. Written as DNA, the CDR3 is TGTGCCAGCAGTTTAGACAGAGGCACAGATACGCAGTATTTT.

This clonotype was recorded at least ten times. The V gene is TRBV10-3, the J gene TRBJ2-5, with D possibly being TRBD1 (6 bases). Germline V CDR1 and CDR2: ENHRY, SYGVKD. The CDR3 consists of 14 residues. Trimming removed 3 bases from V and 1 base from J, with 9 bases in between. The CDR3 DNA follows: TGTGCCATCAGTGAACAGGGCGTCCAAGAGACCCAGTACTTC. It encodes CAISEQGVQETQYF.

This clonotype showed up many times. The V gene is TRBV12-3 or TRBV12-4, the J gene TRBJ2-1; 9 nucleotides align to TRBD2. The ends lost 3 bases at V and 8 bases at J; junction bases unmatched: 2. This CDR3 is 13 amino acids long. The CDR3 spells CASSFSSGDEQFF. The CDR3, as DNA: TGTGCCAGCAGTTTCTCTAGCGGGGATGAGCAGTTCTTC.